The clone carrying this TCR beta chain was counted a few times. TCRdb reprocessed the 5' RACE reads via MiXCR and lists one record per CDR3 protein. The repertoire consists of under 350,000 distinct CDR3 sequences, with roughly 10% occurring once and the leading ten covering 7% to 8.5%. V lost 6 bases, J lost 10 bases, and 8 bases stayed unmatched. The length of the CDR3 is 15 residues. Germline CDR1 and CDR2: MDHEN and SYDVKM. This record comes from a study of identical twins. The same sample was also used in a study of yellow fever vaccine responses in identical twins.

The chain uses TRBV28 and TRBJ1-6, with 11 nucleotides matching TRBD1. The TCR comes from a woman between 18 and 30 years old in good health. The sequenced sample was CD8+ T cells sorted from blood. CDR3 sequence (DNA): TGTGCCAGCAGGGATGGGACAGGGGGGCGGTCACCCCTCCACTTT. It is translated as CASRDGTGGRSPLHF.